What follows are 6 T cell receptor beta chains derived from one specimen sequenced in a study of control samples from healthy donors and cancer patients. Profiled with immunoSEQ multiplex PCR; TCRdb holds only in-frame clones, not every one. The sample yields roughly 130,000 clones, approximately 92% seen once. Sequencing was done on a sample of blood. The receptors were sampled from a man younger than 35 in good health.

The V call is TRBV3-1 (or the pseudogene TRBV3-2), the J call TRBJ2-2; possibly TRBD2 for D (6 bases). CDR1 LGHDT and CDR2 YNNKEL come from the germline V gene (reference sequence). The CDR3 has 14 amino acids. V lost 4 bases and J 5 bases, leaving 11 bases between the germline ends. Here the CDR3 reads CASSPLRGTGELFF. In nucleotides, the CDR3 is TGTGCCAGCAGCCCTCTACGGGGGACCGGGGAGCTGTTTTTT.

The rearrangement joins TRBV4-1 to TRBJ1-2; the D is unclear. CDR3 length: 15 residues. Germline V gives CDR1 MGHRA, CDR2 YSYEKL. The germline V and J ends were trimmed by 0 bases and 5 bases, with 13 bases remaining between them. In DNA, the CDR3 is TGCGCCAGCAGCCAAGACGAGGACGGAGCTTATGGCTACACCTTC. Its translation: CASSQDEDGAYGYTF.

The V and J genes are TRBV18 and TRBJ1-1, with 9 positions matching TRBD1. This CDR3 region has 14 residues. The trim removed 3 bases at V and 4 bases at J, leaving 3 bases unmatched. Germline V CDR1 and CDR2: KGHSH, LQKENI. In DNA form, the CDR3 reads TGTGCCAGCTCACCCCGGGACAGGGCCACTGAAGCTTTCTTT. It encodes CASSPRDRATEAFF.

With regard to this clone: Different DNA sequences within this sample yield the same CDR3. This chain joins TRBV3-1 (or the pseudogene TRBV3-2) and TRBJ2-1; D not resolved. In germline, CDR1 is LGHDT, CDR2 YNNKEL (reference sequence). The CDR3 consists of 12 residues. V was pared by 4 bases and J by 5 bases, with 6 bases between. The CDR3 DNA follows: TGTGCCAGCAGCCGGACGAACAATGAGCAGTTCTTC. It specifies CASSRTNNEQFF.

The rearrangement joins TRBV27 to TRBJ2-2; D unresolved. V gave up 7 bases and J gave up 0 bases, with 12 bases separating them. The CDR3 has 15 residues. Germline lookup yields CDR1 MNHEY and CDR2 SMNVEV (reference sequence). CDR3 sequence reads: CASTAVATNTGELFF. The CDR3 bases are TGTGCCAGCACCGCGGTGGCTACGAACACCGGGGAGCTGTTTTTT.

This clone was seen just once. V usage is TRBV19 and J usage is TRBJ1-1, with 9 bases that match TRBD1. The CDR3 sequence is 15 residues long. Unmatched junction bases numbered 2, after V lost 3 bases and J lost 0 bases. In germline, CDR1 is LNHDA, CDR2 SQIVND (reference sequence). CDR3 sequence reads: CASSIRTGVNTEAFF. The CDR3 nucleotides read TGTGCCAGTAGTATCCGGACAGGGGTGAACACTGAAGCTTTCTTT. Drawing the rest from reference TRBV19 and TRBJ1-1, the complete variable domain is DGGITQSPKYLFRKEGQNVTLSCEQNLNHDAMYWYRQDPGQGLRLIYYSQIVNDFQKGDIAEGYSVSREKKESFPLTVTSAQKNPTAFYLCASSIRTGVNTEAFFGQGTRLTVV.